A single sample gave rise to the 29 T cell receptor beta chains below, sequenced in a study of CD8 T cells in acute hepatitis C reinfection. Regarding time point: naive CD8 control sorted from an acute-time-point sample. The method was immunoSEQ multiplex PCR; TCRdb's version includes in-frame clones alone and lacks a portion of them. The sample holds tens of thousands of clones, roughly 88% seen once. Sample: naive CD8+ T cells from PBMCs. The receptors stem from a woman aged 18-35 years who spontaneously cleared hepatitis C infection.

The CDR3 spells CASSLLSGNAPDTQYF. CDR3 nucleotide sequence: TGTGCCAGCAGTTTACTTTCTGGGAACGCCCCAGATACGCAGTATTTT. The chain employs TRBV27 and TRBJ2-3; D uncertain. Germline V lookup: CDR1 MNHEY, CDR2 SMNVEV (reference sequence). V lost 2 bases and J 4 bases, leaving 16 bases between the germline ends. The CDR3 runs 16 residues.

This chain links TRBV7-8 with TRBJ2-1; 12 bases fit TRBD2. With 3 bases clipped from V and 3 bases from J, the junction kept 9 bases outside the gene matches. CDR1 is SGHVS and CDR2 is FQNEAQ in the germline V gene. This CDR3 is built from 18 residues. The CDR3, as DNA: TGTGCCAGCAGCTTGCTACTAGCGGGAGGACCCTTCTACAATGAGCAGTTCTTC. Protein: CASSLLLAGGPFYNEQFF.

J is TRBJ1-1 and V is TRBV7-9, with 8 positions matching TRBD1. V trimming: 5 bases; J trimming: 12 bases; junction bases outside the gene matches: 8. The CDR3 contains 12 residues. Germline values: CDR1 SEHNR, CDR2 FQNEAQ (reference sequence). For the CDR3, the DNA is TGTGCCAGCAGCCGGGACAGGATTGGGTCTTTCTTT. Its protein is CASSRDRIGSFF. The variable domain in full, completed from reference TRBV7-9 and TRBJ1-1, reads DTGVSQNPRHKITKRGQNVTFRCDPISEHNRLYWYRQTLGQGPEFLTYFQNEAQLEKSRLLSDRFSAERPKGSFSTLEIQRTEQGDSAMYLCASSRDRIGSFFGQGTRLTVV.

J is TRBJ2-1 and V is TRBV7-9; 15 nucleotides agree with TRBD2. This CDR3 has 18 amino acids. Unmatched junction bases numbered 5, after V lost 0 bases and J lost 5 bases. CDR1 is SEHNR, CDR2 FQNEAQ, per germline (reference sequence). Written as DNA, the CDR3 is TGTGCCAGCAGCTTAGCCCCGGGACTAGCGGGAGGCCACAATGAGCAGTTCTTC. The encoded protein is CASSLAPGLAGGHNEQFF.

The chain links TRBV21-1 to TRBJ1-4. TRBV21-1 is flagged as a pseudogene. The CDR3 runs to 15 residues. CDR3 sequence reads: CASSKEKGSNEKLFF. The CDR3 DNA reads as TGTGCCAGCAGCAAAGAGAAGGGTTCTAATGAAAAACTGTTTTTT.

CDR3 residues: CATSRVGGQETQYF. For the CDR3, the DNA is TGTGCCACCAGCAGAGTTGGGGGACAAGAGACCCAGTACTTC. V and J are TRBV15 and TRBJ2-5; the D call may be TRBD1 or TRBD2 (5 bases each). Germline assignment: CDR1 LNHNV and CDR2 YYDKDF (reference sequence). This CDR3 comprises 14 residues. The V gene lost 1 base and the J gene lost 2 bases, with 8 bases spanning the gap.

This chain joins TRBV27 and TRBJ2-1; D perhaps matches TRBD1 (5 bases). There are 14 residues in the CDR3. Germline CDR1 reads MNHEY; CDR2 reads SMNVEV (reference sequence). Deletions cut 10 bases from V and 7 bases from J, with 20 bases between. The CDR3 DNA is TGTGCCACCGCACCCCTGCTCGGACAAAATGAGCAGTTCTTC. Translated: CATAPLLGQNEQFF.

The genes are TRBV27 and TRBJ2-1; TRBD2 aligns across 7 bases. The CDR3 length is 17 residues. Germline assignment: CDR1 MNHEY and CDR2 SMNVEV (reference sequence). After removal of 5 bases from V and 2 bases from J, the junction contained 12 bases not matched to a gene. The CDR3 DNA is TGTGCCAGCAGTCGAGTATCCTCTAGCGGACCCTACAATGAGCAGTTCTTC. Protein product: CASSRVSSSGPYNEQFF.

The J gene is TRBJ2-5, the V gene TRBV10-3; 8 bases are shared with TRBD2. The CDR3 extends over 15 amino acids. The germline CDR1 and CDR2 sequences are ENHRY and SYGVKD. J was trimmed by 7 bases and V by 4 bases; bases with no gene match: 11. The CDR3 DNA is TGTGCCATCAGTGGCGGACTAGCCCTGTTCGGGACCCAGTACTTC. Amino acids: CAISGGLALFGTQYF.

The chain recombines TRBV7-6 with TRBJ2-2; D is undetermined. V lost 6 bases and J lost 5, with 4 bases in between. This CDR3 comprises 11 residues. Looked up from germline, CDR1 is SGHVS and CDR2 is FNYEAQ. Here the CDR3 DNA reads TGTGCCAGCAGATCAACCGGGGAGCTGTTTTTT. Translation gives CASRSTGELFF.

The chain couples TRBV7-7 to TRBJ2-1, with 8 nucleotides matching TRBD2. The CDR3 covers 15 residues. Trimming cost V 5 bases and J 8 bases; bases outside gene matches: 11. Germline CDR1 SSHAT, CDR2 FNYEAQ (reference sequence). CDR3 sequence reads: CASSLSGSQMDEQFF. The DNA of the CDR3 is TGTGCCAGCAGCCTAAGCGGGAGCCAGATGGATGAGCAGTTCTTC.

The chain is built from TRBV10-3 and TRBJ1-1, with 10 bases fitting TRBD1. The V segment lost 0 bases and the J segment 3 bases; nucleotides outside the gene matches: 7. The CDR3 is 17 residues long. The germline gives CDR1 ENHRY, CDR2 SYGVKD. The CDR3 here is CAISESPPGTGDTEAFF. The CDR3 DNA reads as TGTGCCATCAGTGAGTCTCCACCCGGGACAGGGGACACTGAAGCTTTCTTT.

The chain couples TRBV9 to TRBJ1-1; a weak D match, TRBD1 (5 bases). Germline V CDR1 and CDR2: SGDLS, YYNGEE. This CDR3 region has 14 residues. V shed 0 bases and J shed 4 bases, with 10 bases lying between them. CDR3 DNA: TGTGCCAGCAGCGTAGATCAGGGAGCCACTGAAGCTTTCTTT. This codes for CASSVDQGATEAFF.

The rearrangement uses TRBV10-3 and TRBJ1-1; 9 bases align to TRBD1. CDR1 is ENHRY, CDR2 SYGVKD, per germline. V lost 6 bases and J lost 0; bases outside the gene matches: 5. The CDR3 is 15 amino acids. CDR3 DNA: TGTGCCATCAGGGCGGGACAGGGAATGAACACTGAAGCTTTCTTT. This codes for CAIRAGQGMNTEAFF.

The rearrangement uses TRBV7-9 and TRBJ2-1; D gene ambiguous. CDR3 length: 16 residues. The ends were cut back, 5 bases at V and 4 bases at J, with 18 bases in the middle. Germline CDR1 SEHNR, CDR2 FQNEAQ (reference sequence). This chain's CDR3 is CASSRPLAHQYNEQFF. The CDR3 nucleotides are TGTGCCAGCAGCCGACCCCTTGCCCACCAATACAATGAGCAGTTCTTC.

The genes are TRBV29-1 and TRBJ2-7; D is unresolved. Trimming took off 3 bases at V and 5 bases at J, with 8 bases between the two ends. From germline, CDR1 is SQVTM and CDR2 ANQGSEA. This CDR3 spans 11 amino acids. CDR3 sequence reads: CSVELGNEQYF. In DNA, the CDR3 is TGCAGCGTTGAGCTAGGGAACGAGCAGTACTTC.

The CDR3, as DNA: TGCGCCAGCAGCCAAGTAGGTCTAGCTGCCAGCTCCTACAATGAGCAGTTCTTC. Translation gives CASSQVGLAASSYNEQFF. The J gene is TRBJ2-1, the V gene TRBV4-1, with D maybe TRBD2 (5 bases). V was pared by 1 base and J by 0 bases, with 16 bases between. Germline V gives CDR1 MGHRA, CDR2 YSYEKL. The CDR3 runs 18 residues.

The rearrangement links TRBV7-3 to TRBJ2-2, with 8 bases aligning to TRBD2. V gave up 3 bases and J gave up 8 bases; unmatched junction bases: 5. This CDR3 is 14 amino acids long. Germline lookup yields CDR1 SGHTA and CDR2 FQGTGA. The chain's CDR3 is CASSFFSGTGELFF. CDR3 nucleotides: TGTGCCAGCAGCTTTTTTAGCGGGACTGGGGAGCTGTTTTTT.

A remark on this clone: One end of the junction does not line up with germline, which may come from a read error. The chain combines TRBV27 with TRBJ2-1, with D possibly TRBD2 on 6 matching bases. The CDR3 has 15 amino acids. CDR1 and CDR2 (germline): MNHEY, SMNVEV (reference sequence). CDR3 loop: CASSFGGDSDNEQFF. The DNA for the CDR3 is TGTGCCAGCAGTTTCGGCGGGGACTCCGACAATGAGCAGTTCTTC.

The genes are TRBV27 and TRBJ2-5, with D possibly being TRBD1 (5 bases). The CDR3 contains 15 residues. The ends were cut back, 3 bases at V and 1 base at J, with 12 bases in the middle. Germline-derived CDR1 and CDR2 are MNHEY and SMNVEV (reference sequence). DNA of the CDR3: TGTGCCAGCAGTTTCGGAACAGGCTCCCAAGAGACCCAGTACTTC. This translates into CASSFGTGSQETQYF.

CDR3 amino acids: CASRTTIRLANEQFF. The CDR3 DNA follows: TGTGCCAGCAGAACTACTATTCGGCTAGCGAATGAGCAGTTCTTC. The chain has TRBV6-6 and TRBJ2-1, with D perhaps matching TRBD2 (6 bases). Germline V gene data show CDR1 as MNHNY and CDR2 as SVGAGI (reference sequence). Trimming cost V 6 bases and J 7 bases, with 19 bases left between them. This CDR3 is 15 amino acids long.

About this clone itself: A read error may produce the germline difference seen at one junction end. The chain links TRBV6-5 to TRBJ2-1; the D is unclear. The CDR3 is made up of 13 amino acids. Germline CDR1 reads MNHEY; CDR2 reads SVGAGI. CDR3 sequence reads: CASSYTSYHEQFF. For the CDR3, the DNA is TGTGCCAGCAGTTACACTTCCTACCATGAGCAGTTCTTC.

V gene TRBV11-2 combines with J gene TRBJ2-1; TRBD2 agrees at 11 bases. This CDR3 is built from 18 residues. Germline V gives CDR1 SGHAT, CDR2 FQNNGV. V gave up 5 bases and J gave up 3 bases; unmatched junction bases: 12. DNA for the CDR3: TGTGCCAGCAGCCTATCAGGACTAGCGGGCACCAACTACAATGAGCAGTTCTTC. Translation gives CASSLSGLAGTNYNEQFF.

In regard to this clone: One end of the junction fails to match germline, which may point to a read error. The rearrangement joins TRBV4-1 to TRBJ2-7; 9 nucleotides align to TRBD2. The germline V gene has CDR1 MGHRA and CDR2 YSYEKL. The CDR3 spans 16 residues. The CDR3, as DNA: TGCGCCAGCAGCATCTCCACCGGGACTAGCTCCGACGAGCAGTACTTC. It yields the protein CASSISTGTSSDEQYF.

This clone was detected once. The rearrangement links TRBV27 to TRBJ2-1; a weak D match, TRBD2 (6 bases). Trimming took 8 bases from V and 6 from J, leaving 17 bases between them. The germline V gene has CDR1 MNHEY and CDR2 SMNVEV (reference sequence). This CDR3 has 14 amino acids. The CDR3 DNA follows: TGTGCCAGCGCGGCCGGGACTCCCTCCAATGAGCAGTTCTTC. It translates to CASAAGTPSNEQFF.

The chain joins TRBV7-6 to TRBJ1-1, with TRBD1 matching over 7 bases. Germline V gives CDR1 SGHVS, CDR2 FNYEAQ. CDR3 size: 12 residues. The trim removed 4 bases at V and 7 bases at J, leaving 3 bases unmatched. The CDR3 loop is CASSSTGVEAFF. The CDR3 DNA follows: TGTGCCAGCAGCTCAACAGGGGTTGAAGCTTTCTTT.

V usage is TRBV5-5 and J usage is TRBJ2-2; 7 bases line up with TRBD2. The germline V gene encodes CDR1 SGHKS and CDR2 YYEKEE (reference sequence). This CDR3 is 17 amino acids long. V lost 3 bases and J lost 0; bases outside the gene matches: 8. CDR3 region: CASSSSPGGSNTGELFF. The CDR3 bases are TGTGCCAGCAGCTCGTCACCGGGGGGTTCGAACACCGGGGAGCTGTTTTTT.

The CDR3 region is CASSPHLYSGLAGEGDTQYF. In DNA form, the CDR3 reads TGTGCCAGCAGCCCTCATCTTTACTCAGGACTAGCGGGAGAAGGTGATACGCAGTATTTT. The chain uses TRBV4-2 and TRBJ2-3, with 13 positions matching TRBD2. Losses at the gene ends were 4 bases for V and 6 bases for J; bases not matched to a gene: 19. CDR3 length: 20 amino acids. Germline CDR1 reads LGHNA; CDR2 reads YNFKEQ.

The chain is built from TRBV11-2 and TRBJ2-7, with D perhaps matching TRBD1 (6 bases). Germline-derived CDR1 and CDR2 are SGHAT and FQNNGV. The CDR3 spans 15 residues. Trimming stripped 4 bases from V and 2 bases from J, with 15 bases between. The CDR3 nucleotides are TGTGCCAGCAGCTCTGTCGGGGACAATGCCTACGAGCAGTACTTC. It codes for CASSSVGDNAYEQYF.